A selection of T cell receptor beta chains follows, all from one sample in a study of T cell responses to AZD1222 COVID-19 vaccine. Produced via immunoSEQ multiplex PCR; TCRdb's table is partial and in-frame only. The repertoire holds 90,000 to 150,000 clones, 80% to 90% seen once, with 6% to 8% in the top ten. The sample was peripheral blood, taken on day 0 of AZD1222 vaccination. These receptor sequences come from an adult in good health. CDR3s include the opening cysteine and the closing phenylalanine or tryptophan.

CDR3	J	V
CASSLGGDSRNEQFF	TRBJ2-1	TRBV5-5
CASSPDIFQETQYF	TRBJ2-5	TRBV7-9
CASSLGEPGEPYEQYF	TRBJ2-7	TRBV7-2
CASSLSGSKGIGYTF	TRBJ1-2	TRBV7-9
CASSVGRTDTQYF	TRBJ2-3	TRBV5-1
CASSSGQGAGEQYF	TRBJ2-7	TRBV27
CASSLFGANQPQHF	TRBJ1-5	TRBV5-1
CASSAGGSSYEQYF	TRBJ2-7	TRBV28
CASSFLAREGGLYEQYF	TRBJ2-7	TRBV27
CASSQDIAGGYNEQFF	TRBJ2-1	TRBV4-2
CSARRNNEQFF	TRBJ2-1	TRBV20-1
CASSGGTSGGEKFF	TRBJ2-1	TRBV2
CASSFLPSHEQYF	TRBJ2-7	TRBV11-3
CASSFGTPRAWYF	TRBJ2-7	TRBV27
CASSSLGTEAFF	TRBJ1-1	TRBV7-9
CASSRGQGYNEQFF	TRBJ2-1	TRBV5-6
CASSLAAYGYTF	TRBJ1-2	TRBV5-1
CASKGQGRYEQYF	TRBJ2-7	TRBV19
CASSFDRAYNSPLHF	TRBJ1-6	TRBV5-8
CASSPWGLAGAGNEQFF	TRBJ2-1	TRBV3-1/TRBV3-2
CASSESEQGTNNEQFF	TRBJ2-1	TRBV10-1
CASSFWDAGTTYNEQFF	TRBJ2-1	TRBV27
CASSQPVSSYGYTF	TRBJ1-2	TRBV4-1
CASSPQGTPKESSTF	TRBJ1-2	TRBV28
CASSQVFSSGNTIYF	TRBJ1-3	TRBV3-1/TRBV3-2
CASSLRRAGYNEQFF	TRBJ2-1	TRBV7-2
CASTSGGTTDTQYF	TRBJ2-3	TRBV6-5
CASSRSTGGAPYEQYF	TRBJ2-7	TRBV4-1
CASSDTASYEQYF	TRBJ2-7	TRBV6-1
CASSLAPEGLETQYF	TRBJ2-5	TRBV7-9
CASSLEAIYNEQFF	TRBJ2-1	TRBV5-1